Below, 9 T cell receptor beta chains from the same sample are listed, as sequenced in a study of long-term antiretroviral therapy in people with HIV. Version v3.0 of the immunoSEQ assay was performed at survey level. The table came from immunoSEQ multiplex PCR; TCRdb's copy has only in-frame clones and leaves some out. Of about 26,000 clones listed, approximately 78% are singletons. Sequencing was performed on unsorted PBMCs, taken 2.9 years after starting antiretroviral therapy. Source of these receptors: a man aged 45-65 years with HIV.

CDR3 residues: CASSLDTRAANTEAFF. Written as DNA, the CDR3 is TGCGCCAGCAGCTTGGATACCCGGGCCGCGAACACTGAAGCTTTCTTT. The chain joins TRBV5-1 to TRBJ1-1; D unresolved. The germline gives CDR1 SGHRS, CDR2 YFSETQ. The V end lost 0 bases, the J end lost 1 base, and 13 bases lay between the germline ends. The CDR3 extends over 16 amino acids.

The chain has TRBV19 and TRBJ1-1; perhaps TRBD1 as D (5 bases). Trimming left V 7 bases short and J 11 bases short, with 14 bases between. Germline CDR1 and CDR2: LNHDA and SQIVND (reference sequence). The length of the CDR3 is 11 residues. CDR3 nucleotide sequence: TGTGCCAGTAATGGGGGGACCCGCGCTTTCTTT. Translated, it gives CASNGGTRAFF.

This rearrangement joins TRBV30 to TRBJ1-1; D call uncertain. The V gene lost 1 base and the J gene lost 3 bases, with 6 bases spanning the gap. The CDR3 consists of 12 residues. Germline V CDR1 and CDR2: GTSNPN, SVGIG (reference sequence). CDR3 in amino acids: CAWSATYTEAFF. As DNA, the CDR3 is TGTGCCTGGAGTGCCACCTACACTGAAGCTTTCTTT.

Note on this clone: The junction and the germline gene differ at one end; a read error may be behind it. The gene calls are TRBV7-7 and TRBJ2-2; TRBD2 agrees at 8 bases. This CDR3 spans 14 amino acids. Germline-derived CDR1 and CDR2 are SSHAT and FNYEAQ (reference sequence). The CDR3 DNA sequence: TGTGCTAGCAGCAGCGGGGGCTGGGCTGGGGAGCTGTTTTTT. This encodes CASSSGGWAGELFF. The variable domain in full, completed from reference TRBV7-7 and TRBJ2-2, reads GAGVSQSPRYKVTKRGQDVTLRCDPISSHATLYWYQQALGQGPEFLTYFNYEAQPDKSGLPSDRFSAERPEGSISTLTIQRTEQRDSAMYRCASSSGGWAGELFFGEGSRLTVL.

J is TRBJ2-3 and V is TRBV6-6, with D hard to call. CDR1 is MNHNY and CDR2 is SVGAGI in the germline V gene (reference sequence). There are 13 residues in the CDR3. Between the trimmed V and J ends, which lost 1 base and 2 bases, there was a span of 4 bases. CDR3 residues: CASSYYATDTQYF. Written as DNA, the CDR3 is TGTGCCAGCAGTTACTATGCCACAGATACGCAGTATTTT.

The chain joins TRBV5-1 to TRBJ2-2; 8 bases match TRBD1. CDR1 and CDR2 from the germline V gene are SGHRS and YFSETQ. CDR3 length: 14 amino acids. V dropped 4 bases and J dropped 4; count of bases not matched to a gene: 3. The DNA of the CDR3 is TGCGCCAGCAGCCCAGGGACAGGCACCGGGGAGCTGTTTTTT. Translated: CASSPGTGTGELFF.

V is TRBV6-5 and J is TRBJ1-6; D gene ambiguous. V lost 2 bases and J lost 7, with 6 bases in between. The CDR3 runs 13 residues. Germline lookup yields CDR1 MNHEY and CDR2 SVGAGI. In DNA form, the CDR3 reads TGTGCCAGCAGTTACGACCTCAATTCACCCCTCCACTTT. Amino acids: CASSYDLNSPLHF.

The chain combines TRBV28 with TRBJ2-7; unclear D gene. Trimming shortened V by 3 bases and J by 2 bases, and 5 bases separated the two germline ends. Germline V gene sequence: CDR1 MDHEN, CDR2 SYDVKM. This CDR3 is 12 amino acids long. The CDR3 loop is CASSFRTYEQYF. The CDR3 nucleotides are TGTGCCAGCAGTTTTAGGACCTACGAGCAGTACTTC.

The table lists this clone with a few counts. The rearrangement links TRBV11-1 to TRBJ2-7, with no clear D. CDR1 and CDR2 from the germline V gene are SGHAT and FQDESV (reference sequence). This CDR3 has 13 residues. Trimming cost V 2 bases and J 4 bases, with 9 bases left between them. The DNA of the CDR3 is TGTGCCAGCAGCTTAATTTTGGGATACGAGCAGTACTTC. Translated, it gives CASSLILGYEQYF. The entire variable domain, with the rest obtained from reference TRBV11-1 and TRBJ2-7, is as follows: EAEVAQSPRYKITEKSQAVAFWCDPISGHATLYWYRQILGQGPELLVQFQDESVVDDSQLPKDRFSAERLKGVDSTLKIQPAELGDSAMYLCASSLILGYEQYFGPGTRLTVT.